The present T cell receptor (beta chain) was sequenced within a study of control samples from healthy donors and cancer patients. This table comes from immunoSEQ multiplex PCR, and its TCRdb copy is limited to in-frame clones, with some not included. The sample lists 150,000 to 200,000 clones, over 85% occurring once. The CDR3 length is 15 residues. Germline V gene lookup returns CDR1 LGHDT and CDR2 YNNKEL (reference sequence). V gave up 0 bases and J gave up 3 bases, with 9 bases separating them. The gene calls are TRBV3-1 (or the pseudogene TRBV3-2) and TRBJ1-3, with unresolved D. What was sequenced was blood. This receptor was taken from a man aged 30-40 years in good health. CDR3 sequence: CASSQEMRNGNTIYF. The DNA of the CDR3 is TGTGCCAGCAGCCAAGAAATGAGGAATGGAAACACCATATATTTT.